The clone carrying this T cell receptor beta chain was seen a few times. What it binds is unknown. Trimming removed 5 bases from V and 3 bases from J, with 10 bases in between. The CDR3 covers 13 residues. Per the germline V gene, CDR1 is SGHVS and CDR2 is FNYEAQ. TCRdb reprocessed the 5' RACE reads with MiXCR, giving one entry per CDR3 protein. The sample yields some 69,000 distinct CDR3 sequences, 15% to 20% seen once. The data are from a study of T-cell memory formation after mild COVID-19. In the study overall: TCR clusters showed largely donor specificity.

Findings and limits, study-wide: Contracting clones localized mainly to CM and EM when CD4+ and mainly to EMRA when CD8+. Among clones peaking at day 37 in the second wave, SARS-CoV-2 specificity remained unconfirmed. Within pre-infection memory, some responding clones were found, suggesting cross-reactive memory joined.

This TCR came from an adult woman who had mild COVID-19 (a few samples of this study predate the infection). Cell type and time point are not known. Material for sequencing was PBMCs or a T cell subset sorted from them (not recorded which). The chain carries TRBV7-6 and TRBJ2-5; D remains ambiguous. CDR3 amino acids: CASSGLAEETQYF. For the CDR3, the DNA is TGTGCCAGCAGCGGGCTTGCGGAAGAGACCCAGTACTTC.